The 3 T cell receptor beta chains reported below all come from one sample, sequenced in a study of T cells in Graves' hyperthyroidism and ophthalmopathy. Amplification of TCR beta CDR3 regions was performed using RNA transcripts as template. HTBI primers drove first-round RT-PCR of the TCR CDR3. TCRdb itself ran the multiplex PCR reads through MiXCR, one entry per CDR3 protein. The table includes more than 550,000 distinct CDR3 sequences, about 45% detected once. Sequencing was carried out using peripheral blood or thyroid tissue (not recorded which). All receptors come from an adult man with Graves' disease, either hyperthyroidism or ophthalmopathy (not recorded which).

The table lists this clonotype with many counts. The rearrangement joins TRBV7-9 to TRBJ1-6; D gene ambiguous. Germline values: CDR1 SEHNR, CDR2 FQNEAQ (reference sequence). The germline V and J ends were trimmed by 1 base and 6 bases, with 10 bases remaining between them. There are 15 residues in the CDR3. DNA for the CDR3: TGTGCCAGCAGCTTAGACGCAGGATCTAATTCACCCCTCCACTTT. It encodes CASSLDAGSNSPLHF.

This rearrangement joins TRBV25-1 to TRBJ1-2; 8 nucleotides align to TRBD1. Germline-derived CDR1 and CDR2 are MGHDK and SYGVNS. Unmatched junction bases numbered 9, after V lost 2 bases and J lost 7 bases. The CDR3 is 15 amino acids. CDR3 in amino acids: CASSEPGQGATGYTF. CDR3 DNA sequence: TGTGCCAGCAGTGAACCGGGGCAGGGGGCTACTGGCTACACCTTC.

This clonotype was seen more than once but under ten times. In this CDR3 the conserved last residue, phenylalanine or tryptophan, is missing, so a read error is likely. Because the CDR3's place on the DNA is in doubt, the DNA is left out and the CDR3 is given as listed by TCRdb. The chain recombines TRBV15 with TRBJ2-2. Germline values: CDR1 LNHNV, CDR2 YYDKDF (reference sequence). The CDR3 numbers 8 amino acids, ends counted. The CDR3 reads CATSRDRS.